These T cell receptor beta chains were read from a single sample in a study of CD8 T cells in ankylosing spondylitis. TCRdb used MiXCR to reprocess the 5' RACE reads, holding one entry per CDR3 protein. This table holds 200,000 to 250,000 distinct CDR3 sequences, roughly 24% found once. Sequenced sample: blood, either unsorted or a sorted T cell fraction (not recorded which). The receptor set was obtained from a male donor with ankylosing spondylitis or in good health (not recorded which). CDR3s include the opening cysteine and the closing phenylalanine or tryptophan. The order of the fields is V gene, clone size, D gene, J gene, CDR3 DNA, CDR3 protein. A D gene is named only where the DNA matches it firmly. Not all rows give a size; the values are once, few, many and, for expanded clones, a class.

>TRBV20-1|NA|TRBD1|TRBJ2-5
TGCAGTGCTTTACAGGGGAGCCAAGAGACCCAGTACTTC
CSALQGSQETQYF
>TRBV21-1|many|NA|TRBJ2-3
TGTGCCAGCAGCTTGCGACAGGGGACGCAGTATTTT
CASSLRQGTQYF
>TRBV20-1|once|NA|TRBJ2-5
TGCAGTGCTCGGACGCCTCAAGAGACCCAGTACTTC
CSARTPQETQYF
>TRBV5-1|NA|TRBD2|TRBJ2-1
TGCGCCAGCAGCTTGGGGTCTAGCGGGAGTTTCCGCGAGCAGTTCTTC
CASSLGSSGSFREQFF
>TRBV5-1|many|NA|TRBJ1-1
TGCGCCAGCAGCTTGGGGCCAGGGGCAAACACTGAAGCTTTCTTT
CASSLGPGANTEAFF
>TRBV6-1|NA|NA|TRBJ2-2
TGTGCCAGCACCACATTCACGGGCACCGGGGAGCTGTTTTTT
CASTTFTGTGELFF
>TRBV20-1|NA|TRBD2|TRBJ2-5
TGCAGTGCTAGTGGCGGGAGAGAGACCCAGTACTTC
CSASGGRETQYF
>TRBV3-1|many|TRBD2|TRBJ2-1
TGTGCCAGCAGCCAAGGACTAGCGGACAATGAGCAGTTCTTC
CASSQGLADNEQFF
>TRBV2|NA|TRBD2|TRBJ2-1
TGTGCCAGCAGTGCGAATAGCGGGAATGAGCAGTTCTTC
CASSANSGNEQFF
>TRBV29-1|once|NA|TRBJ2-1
TGCAGCGTTCAGGCCTCGGTCCGTTACAATGAGCAGTTCTTC
CSVQASVRYNEQFF
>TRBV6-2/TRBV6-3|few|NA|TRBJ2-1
TGTGCCAGCAGGGGCAATGACAATGAGCAGTTCTTC
CASRGNDNEQFF
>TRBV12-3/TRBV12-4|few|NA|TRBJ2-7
TGTGCCAGCAGTCAAACCGGGACAACGGTGGGCAACGAGCAGTACTTC
CASSQTGTTVGNEQYF
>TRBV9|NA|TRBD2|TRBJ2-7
TGTGCCAGCAGCGTAACGACTAGCGGGAAGGTTGAGCAGTACTTC
CASSVTTSGKVEQYF
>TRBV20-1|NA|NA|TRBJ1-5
TGCAGTGCTAGCAGGGGTAGCAATCAGCCCCAGCATTTT
CSASRGSNQPQHF
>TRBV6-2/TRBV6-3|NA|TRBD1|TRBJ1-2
TGTGCCAGCAGTAGGGGGCACAGGGATGAACATGGCTACACCTTC
CASSRGHRDEHGYTF
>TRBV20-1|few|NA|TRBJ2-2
TGCAGTGCGAGAGGGGCAGGAACGAACACCGGGGAGCTGTTTTTT
CSARGAGTNTGELFF
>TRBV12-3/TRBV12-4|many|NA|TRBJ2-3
TGTGCCAGCAGGCGGTTAGATACGCAGTATTTT
CASRRLDTQYF
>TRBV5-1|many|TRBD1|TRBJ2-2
TGCGCCAGCAGCTTGGAGGGACAGGGGGCTTCATCCGGGGAGCTGTTTTTT
CASSLEGQGASSGELFF
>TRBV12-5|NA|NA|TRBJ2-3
TGTGCTAGTGGTTTGGGGGCGGACCAAGCAGATACGCAGTATTTT
CASGLGADQADTQYF
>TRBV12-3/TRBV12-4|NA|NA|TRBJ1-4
TGTGCCAGCAGTTTGGCCGGGGGGAATGAAAAACTGTTTTTT
CASSLAGGNEKLFF
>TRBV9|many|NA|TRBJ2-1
TGTGCCAGCAGCGTAGTAGAAAATGAGCAGTTCTTC
CASSVVENEQFF
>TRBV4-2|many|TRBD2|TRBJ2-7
TGTGCCAGCAGCCGAGCCCCGGGACTAGCGGGAGCATTCCTAGGATTAGACTACGAGCAGTACTTC
CASSRAPGLAGAFLGLDYEQYF
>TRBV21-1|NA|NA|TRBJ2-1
TGTGCCAGCAGCAAAGATGATAGGCGGCAGGGGGACTACAATGAGCAGTTCTTC
CASSKDDRRQGDYNEQFF
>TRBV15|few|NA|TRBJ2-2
TGTGCCACCAGCAGAGACGGGGTAGGGTTCGCCGGGGAGCTGTTTTTT
CATSRDGVGFAGELFF
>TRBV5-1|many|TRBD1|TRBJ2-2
TGCGCCAGCAGCGATACCGGGACAGATACCACCGGGGAGCTGTTTTTT
CASSDTGTDTTGELFF
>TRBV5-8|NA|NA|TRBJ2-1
TGTGCCAGCAGCCTCGACTCCGGCTATGAGCAGTTCTTC
CASSLDSGYEQFF
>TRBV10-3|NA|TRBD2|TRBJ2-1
TGTGCCATCAGTGAGTCCCTAACGGTAGCGGGAGACAATGAGCAGTTCTTC
CAISESLTVAGDNEQFF
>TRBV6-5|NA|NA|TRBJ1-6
TGTGCCAGCAGTTACTCTAGCCTTCGGGAACCCCTCCACTTT
CASSYSSLREPLHF
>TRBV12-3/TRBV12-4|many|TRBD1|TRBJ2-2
TGTGCCAGCAGTACGGGACAGGGTGTTGGGGAGCTGTTTTTT
CASSTGQGVGELFF
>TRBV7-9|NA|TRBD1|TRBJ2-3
TGTGCCAGCAGCGCCAACAGGGGAGCCACAGATACGCAGTATTTT
CASSANRGATDTQYF
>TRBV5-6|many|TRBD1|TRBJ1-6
TGTGCCAGCAGCCAAACAGGGGTTAATTCACCCCTCCACTTT
CASSQTGVNSPLHF
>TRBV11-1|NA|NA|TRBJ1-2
TGTGCCAGCAGCGCCGACCGGGACACCTGGGCCCTTAACTATGGCTACACCTTC
CASSADRDTWALNYGYTF
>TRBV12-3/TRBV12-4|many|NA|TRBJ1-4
TGTGCCAGCAGGGCGGGAGGGACAACTAATGAAAAACTGTTTTTT
CASRAGGTTNEKLFF
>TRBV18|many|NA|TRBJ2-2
TGTGCCAGCTCACCGGTAGGCCGTGGGCCCGGGGAGCTGTTTTTT
CASSPVGRGPGELFF
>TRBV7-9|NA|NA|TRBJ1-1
TGTGCCAGCAGCCTAACCGGGGCACTGGTGGGCACTGAAGCTTTCTTT
CASSLTGALVGTEAFF